Below, 21 T cell receptor beta chains from the same sample are listed, as sequenced in a study of cytomegalovirus exposure and HLA in healthy donors. The primer mix had 60 Vbeta and 13 Jbeta primers. Sequencing used immunoSEQ multiplex PCR; TCRdb keeps in-frame clones, though not all of them. The data show 65,000 to 95,000 clones, 78% seen once. The sequenced material came from PBMCs. Source of these receptors: a male donor in good health and CMV-seropositive.

The V and J genes are TRBV13 and TRBJ2-2, with 9 bases identical to TRBD1. The CDR3 is 15 residues long. Germline V gene data show CDR1 as PRHDT and CDR2 as FYEKMQ (reference sequence). V shed 6 bases and J 6 bases; nucleotides not matched to a gene: 8. The CDR3 DNA reads as TGTGCCAGCAGAAGGACAGGGGCGCGGGCCGGGGAGCTGTTTTTT. Its protein is CASRRTGARAGELFF. Together with reference TRBV13 and TRBJ2-2, the CDR3 gives the full variable domain: AAGVIQSPRHLIKEKRETATLKCYPIPRHDTVYWYQQGPGQDPQFLISFYEKMQSDKGSIPDRFSAQQFSDYHSELNMSSLELGDSALYFCASRRTGARAGELFFGEGSRLTVL.

The V gene is TRBV9, the J gene TRBJ2-7, with TRBD2 matching 7 bases. The CDR3 covers 15 residues. Trimming removed 2 bases from V and 0 bases from J; junction bases left unmatched: 5. Germline-derived CDR1 and CDR2 are SGDLS and YYNGEE. The DNA for the CDR3 is TGTGCCAGCAGCGTCTCGGGCGGGAGCTCCTACGAGCAGTACTTC. Amino acids: CASSVSGGSSYEQYF.

The chain couples TRBV7-2 to TRBJ1-2; D remains unclear. Germline assignment: CDR1 SGHTA and CDR2 FQGNSA. This CDR3 spans 15 amino acids. V was cut by 5 bases and J by 2 bases, with 15 bases left in between. CDR3 in DNA: TGTGCCAGCAGCCTAGTAGTGCAGGCCAACTATGGCTACACCTTC. Translation gives CASSLVVQANYGYTF.

This clone has more than one count but fewer than ten. The chain links TRBV10-3 to TRBJ1-1; 10 nucleotides line up with TRBD1. Germline V CDR1 and CDR2: ENHRY, SYGVKD. V was clipped by 7 bases and J by 4 bases; unmatched bases: 15. This CDR3 has 17 residues. The CDR3 reads CAIMGTGDIQSGTEAFF. The CDR3 DNA sequence: TGTGCCATCATGGGGACAGGGGATATTCAATCTGGCACTGAAGCTTTCTTT.

The chain carries TRBV29-1 and TRBJ2-3; D unclear. The CDR3 covers 12 residues. Trimming took off 4 bases at V and 6 bases at J, with 11 bases between the two ends. Germline V CDR1 and CDR2: SQVTM, ANQGSEA. The CDR3 bases are TGCAGCGTTGTGTCTAAAGTGGATACGCAGTATTTT. Translating gives CSVVSKVDTQYF.

The chain joins TRBV4-1 to TRBJ2-7; D is ambiguous. V lost 4 bases to trimming and J lost 7 bases, with 11 bases between them. Germline-derived CDR1 and CDR2 are MGHRA and YSYEKL. The CDR3 is 12 amino acids. CDR3 in DNA: TGCGCCAGCAGCCCAACCGGCGGAGAGCAGTACTTC. Its protein is CASSPTGGEQYF.

A word on this clone: Other DNA sequences from this sample encode an identical CDR3 as well. The rearrangement uses TRBV28 and TRBJ1-2; 7 bases align to TRBD1. The J segment lost 2 bases and the V segment lost 6 bases, leaving 3 bases of the junction unmatched. The CDR3 has 13 residues. The V gene's germline CDR1 is MDHEN and CDR2 SYDVKM. The CDR3 spells CASSLGQNYGYTF. The CDR3 nucleotides read TGTGCCAGCAGCCTGGGACAGAACTATGGCTACACCTTC.

The J gene is TRBJ1-4, the V gene TRBV28, with D perhaps matching TRBD1 (6 bases). Germline-derived CDR1 and CDR2 are MDHEN and SYDVKM. The V gene lost 5 bases and the J gene lost 8 bases, with 9 bases spanning the gap. CDR3 length: 12 residues. The chain's CDR3 is CASSPGVEKLFF. For the CDR3, the DNA is TGTGCCAGCAGTCCAGGGGTAGAAAAACTGTTTTTT.

This rearrangement joins TRBV19 to TRBJ2-5; maybe TRBD2 (5 bases). CDR3 size: 15 residues. The V end lost 2 bases, the J end lost 5 bases, and 15 bases lay between the germline ends. Germline values: CDR1 LNHDA, CDR2 SQIVND (reference sequence). CDR3 DNA sequence: TGTGCCAGTAGTATAAGGGCGGGCCTGTGGGAGACCCAGTACTTC. The encoded protein is CASSIRAGLWETQYF.

This clone was detected only a few times. The gene calls are TRBV5-1 and TRBJ1-5; D is unresolved. The V gene's germline CDR1 is SGHRS and CDR2 YFSETQ. This CDR3 has 13 amino acids. Trimming pared 1 base from V and 0 bases from J, leaving 2 bases between. This CDR3 reads CASSLYSNQPQHF. The CDR3 DNA follows: TGCGCCAGCAGCTTGTATAGCAATCAGCCCCAGCATTTT.

This CDR3 is CASSVYRGRGVETQYF. CDR3 DNA sequence: TGTGCCAGCAGCGTCTACAGGGGAAGGGGTGTTGAGACCCAGTACTTC. This chain links TRBV7-9 with TRBJ2-5, with 7 bases that match TRBD1. Germline V gene data show CDR1 as SEHNR and CDR2 as FQNEAQ (reference sequence). This CDR3 has 16 amino acids. The ends lost 5 bases at V and 5 bases at J; junction bases unmatched: 14.

J is TRBJ1-2 and V is TRBV4-2, with TRBD1 matching over 7 bases. The trim removed 0 bases at V and 4 bases at J, leaving 5 bases unmatched. CDR3 length equals 15 residues. Per germline, CDR1 LGHNA and CDR2 YNFKEQ. The DNA for the CDR3 is TGTGCCAGCAGCCAAGATCCAGGGGGTAGCTATGGCTACACCTTC. Translation: CASSQDPGGSYGYTF.

This chain joins TRBV2 and TRBJ2-6; D not resolved. Germline CDR1 SNHLY, CDR2 FYNNEI. CDR3 length equals 14 residues. Deletions cut 4 bases from V and 2 bases from J, with 6 bases between. Here the CDR3 DNA reads TGTGCCAGCAGTGCTGCGCCTGGGGCCAACGTCCTGACTTTC. Translated: CASSAAPGANVLTF.

This clone was observed a handful of times. The V call is TRBV27, the J call TRBJ2-7; D might be TRBD1 or TRBD2, each matching 5 bases. The CDR3 covers 12 residues. CDR1 and CDR2 from the germline V gene are MNHEY and SMNVEV (reference sequence). CDR3: CSNRQAAYEQYF. The CDR3 DNA sequence: TGTTCCAACAGGCAAGCGGCCTACGAGCAGTACTTC.

This chain links TRBV2 with TRBJ2-1; unclear D gene. This CDR3 region has 14 residues. V was cut by 2 bases and J by 5 bases, with 10 bases left in between. Looked up from germline, CDR1 is SNHLY and CDR2 is FYNNEI. CDR3 sequence reads: CASSELLNNNEQFF. CDR3 DNA sequence: TGTGCCAGCAGTGAACTCCTTAATAACAATGAGCAGTTCTTC.

The chain uses TRBV10-3 and TRBJ1-1, with a possible D match to TRBD1 (5 bases). Germline V gene data show CDR1 as ENHRY and CDR2 as SYGVKD. The CDR3 sequence is 16 residues long. V was shortened by 1 base and J by 3 bases, with 15 bases between the two germline ends. Here the CDR3 reads CAISEWVRGGDTEAFF. The CDR3, as DNA: TGTGCCATCAGTGAGTGGGTAAGAGGAGGGGACACTGAAGCTTTCTTT.

V and J are TRBV5-1 and TRBJ2-2; 7 bases match TRBD1. The V and J ends lost 7 bases and 1 base, in that order; junction bases with no gene match: 7. The CDR3 is made up of 15 amino acids. Germline CDR1 SGHRS, CDR2 YFSETQ. The CDR3 region is CASSTGQLNTGELFF. DNA for the CDR3: TGCGCCAGCTCTACGGGACAGCTGAACACCGGGGAGCTGTTTTTT.

The chain uses TRBV28 and TRBJ2-2; D remains ambiguous. The CDR3 has 17 amino acids. Trimming removed 4 bases from V and 1 base from J, with 16 bases in between. Per germline, CDR1 MDHEN and CDR2 SYDVKM. Written as DNA, the CDR3 is TGTGCCAGCAGTTCCTCTCGGTACACAGAGAACACCGGGGAGCTGTTTTTT. Its protein product is CASSSSRYTENTGELFF.

The chain employs TRBV7-9 and TRBJ2-7; 9 bases line up with TRBD1. Trimming removed 5 bases from V and 5 bases from J; junction bases left unmatched: 13. The CDR3 is made up of 16 amino acids. Germline CDR1 and CDR2: SEHNR and FQNEAQ (reference sequence). The CDR3, as DNA: TGTGCCAGCAGCGCACGGCCCCGGGACAGGGACGACGAGCAGTACTTC. It encodes CASSARPRDRDDEQYF.

V and J are TRBV6-5 and TRBJ2-7; 9 nucleotides match TRBD2. Germline CDR1 and CDR2: MNHEY and SVGAGI. The CDR3 covers 15 residues. Trimming removed 8 bases from V and 5 bases from J; junction bases left unmatched: 13. The CDR3 reads CASLRRSSGGDEQYF. The CDR3 nucleotides are TGTGCCAGCCTCCGCCGGAGTAGCGGGGGAGACGAGCAGTACTTC.

The genes are TRBV21-1 and TRBJ1-4. TRBV21-1 is flagged as a pseudogene. CDR3 length: 16 residues. The CDR3 DNA sequence: TGTGCCAGCAGCGCCCTCCGGAGTTCAACTAATGAAAAACTGTTTTTT. Translated, it gives CASSALRSSTNEKLFF.